This T cell receptor (beta chain) originates from a study of blood T cells in healthy people across ages (dated by TCRdb to 2014 to 2015). General notes on the study: Template switching captured roughly one uniquely barcoded TCR beta cDNA molecule per two T cells in model experiments. Donors of different ages were randomly distributed across sequencing lanes to avoid experimental bias. Four age groups were formed from the donors: young (average approximately 15 years), middle-aged (roughly 38), aged (around 62) and long-lived (approximately 80). Two additional independent replicas of 1 million unique cDNA reads from the same blood draw were analyzed for two donors (one aged 18 to 30 and one aged 80 or older). Using deep sequencing normalized with unique cDNA molecular identifiers, the study measured how TCR beta repertoire diversity changes with age.

Results the study describes overall, beyond this receptor: Estimates of total diversity based on one million sequenced T cells were regarded as lower bounds and as underestimates. Compared with the aged group, the long-lived group had more naive CD4+ T cells, fewer expanded clones and increased TCR diversity, a pattern suggesting age selection. Observed TCR beta diversity per million T cells fell roughly linearly with age, and a significant reduction was already apparent by age roughly 40. Because donor CMV infection status was unknown, age-related changes in expanded clonotypes were potentially confounded. Since profiling was done on bulk unsorted PBMCs, naive and antigen-experienced compartments could not be conclusively compared. Observed TCR beta diversity correlated strongly with the percentage of naive T cells measured by flow cytometry.

V loses 0 bases at its end and J loses 5 bases; junction bases beyond the gene matches: 1. CDR1 SGHTA and CDR2 FQGNSA were looked up in the germline V gene. Including cysteine and phenylalanine, the CDR3 has 14 amino acids. Only the CDR3 DNA is retained, 42 bases long and in frame from the first base. The library was made by 5' RACE. TCRdb shows the sequencer as Illumina HiSeq 2500. A second about 7 to 12 cycle PCR used a sample-barcoded 5' primer and a J-beta primer mix. A template-switch 5' adaptor carrying 12 random nucleotides introduced a unique molecular identifier onto each TCR beta cDNA molecule. Each sample yielded at least 2.5 million CDR3-containing paired-end reads. First-strand cDNA was synthesized from all RNA with the Mint cDNA synthesis kit, primed by a TRBC-specific oligonucleotide. Following uracil-DNA glycosylase treatment, all cDNA underwent a first 18-cycle PCR with the universal primers M1SS and BC2_uni_R. For the original study's pipeline: Each sample was normalized by randomly selecting 1 million high-quality reads, each carrying a distinct molecular identifier. Instead of being binned into consensus sequences, reads that shared molecular identifiers were thrown out. CDR3 identification, clonotype clustering and error correction used MiTCR with a Q25 quality threshold and the strictest error-elimination algorithm. A nonparametric unseen species model with Euler transformation was used to estimate lower-bound total TCR beta diversity. TCRdb trimmed public reads at Q25 via fastp, called clones via MiXCR and kept in-frame beta chains. Every distinct CDR3 protein forms one entry, paired with its most common genes and DNA. TCRdb's processing, not the authors' own work, is the source of the V and J calls. Recorded for this sample are 550,000 to 700,000 distinct CDR3 sequences; 27% of them occurred a single time. Around 20% of the sample is held by the ten biggest clonotypes.

This clonotype was detected a few times. Its antigen target is currently unknown. Base qualities are missing; no much larger clone stands one base away. Systemically healthy Caucasian individuals from Russia, roughly 40 in total and aged roughly 6 to 90 years, were included as donors. Each donor gave roughly 9.5 milliliters of peripheral blood, collected into EDTA-treated Vacutainer tubes. Ficoll-Paque density-gradient centrifugation was used to isolate PBMCs, with at least 6 million obtained per sample. Total RNA was extracted from PBMCs with Trizol reagent, with at least 6 micrograms obtained per sample. For every donor, an aliquot of PBMCs went through flow cytometry to measure the percentages of naive CD45RAhigh/CD27high T cells.

The sequencing sample was made of blood. This receptor was taken from an older woman in good health. The rearranged chain carries TRBV7-2 and TRBJ2-3, with TRBD2 matching 8 junction bases. The CDR3 reads as follows: CTSSLASGVDTQYF. The nucleotide sequence is TGTACCAGCAGCTTAGCTAGCGGGGTAGATACGCAGTATTTT.